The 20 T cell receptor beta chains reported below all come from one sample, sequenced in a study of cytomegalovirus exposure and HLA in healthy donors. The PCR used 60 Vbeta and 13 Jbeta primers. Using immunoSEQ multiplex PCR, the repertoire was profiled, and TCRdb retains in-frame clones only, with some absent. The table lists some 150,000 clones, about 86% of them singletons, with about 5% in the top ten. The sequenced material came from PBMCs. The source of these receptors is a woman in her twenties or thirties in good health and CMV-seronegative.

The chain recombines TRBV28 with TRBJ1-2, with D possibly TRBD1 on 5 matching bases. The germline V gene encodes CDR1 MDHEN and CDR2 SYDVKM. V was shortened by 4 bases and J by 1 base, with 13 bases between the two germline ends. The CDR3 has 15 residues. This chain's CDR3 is CASSSGGHFNYGYTF. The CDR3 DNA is TGTGCCAGCAGTTCAGGCGGACACTTTAACTATGGCTACACCTTC.

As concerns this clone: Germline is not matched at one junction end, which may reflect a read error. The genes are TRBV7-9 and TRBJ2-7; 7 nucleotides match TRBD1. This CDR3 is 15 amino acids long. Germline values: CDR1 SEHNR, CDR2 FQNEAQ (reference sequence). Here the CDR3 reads CSSSYFDREPYEQYF. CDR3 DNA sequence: TGTTCCAGCAGCTATTTCGACAGGGAACCGTACGAGCAGTACTTC.

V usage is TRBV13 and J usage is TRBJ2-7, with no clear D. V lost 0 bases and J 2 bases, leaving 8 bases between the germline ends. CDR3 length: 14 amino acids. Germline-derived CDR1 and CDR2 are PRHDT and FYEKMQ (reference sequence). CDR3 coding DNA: TGTGCCAGCAGCTTAGGGCTAGAGGCCTACGAGCAGTACTTC. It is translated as CASSLGLEAYEQYF. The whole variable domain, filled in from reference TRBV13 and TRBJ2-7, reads AAGVIQSPRHLIKEKRETATLKCYPIPRHDTVYWYQQGPGQDPQFLISFYEKMQSDKGSIPDRFSAQQFSDYHSELNMSSLELGDSALYFCASSLGLEAYEQYFGPGTRLTVT.

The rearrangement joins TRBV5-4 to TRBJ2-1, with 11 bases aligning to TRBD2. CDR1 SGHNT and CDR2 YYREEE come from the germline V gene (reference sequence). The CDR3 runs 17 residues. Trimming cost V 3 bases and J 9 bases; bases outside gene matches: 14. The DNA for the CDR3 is TGTGCCAGCAGCTCAAACCACTATAGCGGGGGGGCCGCTGAGCAGTTCTTC. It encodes CASSSNHYSGGAAEQFF.

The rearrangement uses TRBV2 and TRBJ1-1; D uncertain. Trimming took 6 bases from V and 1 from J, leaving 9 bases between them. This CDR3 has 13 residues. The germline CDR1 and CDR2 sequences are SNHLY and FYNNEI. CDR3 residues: CASRLGSNTEAFF. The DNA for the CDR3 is TGTGCCAGCAGGCTAGGTTCGAACACTGAAGCTTTCTTT.

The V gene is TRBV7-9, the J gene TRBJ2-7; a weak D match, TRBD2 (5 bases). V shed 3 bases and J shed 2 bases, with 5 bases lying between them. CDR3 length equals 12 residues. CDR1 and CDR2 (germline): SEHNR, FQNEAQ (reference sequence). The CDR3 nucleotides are TGTGCCAGCAGCTTCGGGGCCTACGAGCAGTACTTC. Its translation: CASSFGAYEQYF.

CDR3 residues: CASRPGTGSYEQYF. The DNA for the CDR3 is TGTGCCAGCAGACCCGGGACAGGGTCCTACGAGCAGTACTTC. The chain links TRBV6-5 to TRBJ2-7; 9 bases agree with TRBD1. The CDR3 sequence is 14 residues long. Germline V gene lookup returns CDR1 MNHEY and CDR2 SVGAGI. Trimming at V came to 6 bases and at J to 1 base, leaving 4 bases not matched to a gene.

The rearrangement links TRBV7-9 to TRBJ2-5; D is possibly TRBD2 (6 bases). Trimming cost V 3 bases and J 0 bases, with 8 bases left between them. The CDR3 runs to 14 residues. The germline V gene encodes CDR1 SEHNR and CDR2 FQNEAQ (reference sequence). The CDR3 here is CASSLRDYQETQYF. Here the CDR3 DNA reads TGTGCCAGCAGCTTGAGGGACTACCAAGAGACCCAGTACTTC. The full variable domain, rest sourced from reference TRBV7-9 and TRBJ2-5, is DTGVSQNPRHKITKRGQNVTFRCDPISEHNRLYWYRQTLGQGPEFLTYFQNEAQLEKSRLLSDRFSAERPKGSFSTLEIQRTEQGDSAMYLCASSLRDYQETQYFGPGTRLLVL.

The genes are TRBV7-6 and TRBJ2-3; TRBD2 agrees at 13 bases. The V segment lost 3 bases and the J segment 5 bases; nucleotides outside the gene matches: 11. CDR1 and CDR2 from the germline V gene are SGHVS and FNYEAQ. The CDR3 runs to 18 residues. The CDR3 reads CASSFFGTSGAGGDTQYF. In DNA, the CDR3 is TGTGCCAGCAGCTTCTTCGGGACTAGCGGGGCAGGGGGAGATACGCAGTATTTT.

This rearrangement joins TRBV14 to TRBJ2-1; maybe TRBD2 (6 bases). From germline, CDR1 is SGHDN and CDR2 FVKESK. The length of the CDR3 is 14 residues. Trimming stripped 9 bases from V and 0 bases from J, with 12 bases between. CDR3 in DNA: TGTGCCAGTGGACTACTCAGCTCCTACAATGAGCAGTTCTTC. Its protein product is CASGLLSSYNEQFF.

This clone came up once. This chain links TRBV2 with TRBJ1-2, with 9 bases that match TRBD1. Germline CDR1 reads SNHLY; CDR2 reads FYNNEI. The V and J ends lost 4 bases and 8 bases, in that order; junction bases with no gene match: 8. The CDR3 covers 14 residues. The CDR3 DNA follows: TGTGCCAGCAGTGGGGACAGGGAGCGCCGGGGCTACACCTTC. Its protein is CASSGDRERRGYTF.

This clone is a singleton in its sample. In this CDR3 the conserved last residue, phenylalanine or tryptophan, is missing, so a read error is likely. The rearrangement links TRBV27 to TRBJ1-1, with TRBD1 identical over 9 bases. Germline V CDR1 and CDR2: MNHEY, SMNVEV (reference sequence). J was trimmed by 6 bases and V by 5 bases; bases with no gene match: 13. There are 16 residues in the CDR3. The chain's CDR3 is CASSAGTGWTGSEAFL. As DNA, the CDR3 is TGTGCCAGCAGTGCCGGGACAGGGTGGACGGGATCTGAAGCTTTCCTT.

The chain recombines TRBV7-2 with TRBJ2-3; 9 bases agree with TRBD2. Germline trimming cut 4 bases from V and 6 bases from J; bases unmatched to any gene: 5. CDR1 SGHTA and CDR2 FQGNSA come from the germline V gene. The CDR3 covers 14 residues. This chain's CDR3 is CASSSGLAGDTQYF. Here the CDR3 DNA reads TGTGCCAGCAGCTCGGGACTAGCAGGCGATACGCAGTATTTT.

DNA for the CDR3: TGTGCCACCAGCCTGGGACAGGGGGATTCACCCCTCCACTTT. Translation gives CATSLGQGDSPLHF. The chain links TRBV10-3 to TRBJ1-6, with 11 bases that match TRBD1. This CDR3 is 14 amino acids long. The J segment lost 8 bases and the V segment lost 10 bases, leaving 7 bases of the junction unmatched. Germline V CDR1 and CDR2: ENHRY, SYGVKD.

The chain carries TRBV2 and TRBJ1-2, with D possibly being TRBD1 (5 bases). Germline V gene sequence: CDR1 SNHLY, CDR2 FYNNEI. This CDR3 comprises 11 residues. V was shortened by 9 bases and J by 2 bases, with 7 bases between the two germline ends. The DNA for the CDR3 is TGTGCCAGGACAGCGAACTATGGCTACACCTTC. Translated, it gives CARTANYGYTF.

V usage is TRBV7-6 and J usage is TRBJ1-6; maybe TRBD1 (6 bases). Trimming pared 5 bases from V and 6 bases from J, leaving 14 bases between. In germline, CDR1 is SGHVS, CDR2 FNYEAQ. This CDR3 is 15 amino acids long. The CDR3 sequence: CASSPGQSGNSPLHF. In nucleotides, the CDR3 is TGTGCCAGCAGCCCAGGACAGTCGGGTAATTCACCCCTCCACTTT.

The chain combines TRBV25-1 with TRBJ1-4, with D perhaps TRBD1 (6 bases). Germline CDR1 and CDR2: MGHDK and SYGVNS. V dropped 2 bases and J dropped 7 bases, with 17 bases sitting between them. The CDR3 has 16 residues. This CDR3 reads CASSEPRGGGGEKLFF. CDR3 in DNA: TGTGCCAGCAGTGAACCCCGGGGAGGGGGAGGTGAAAAACTGTTTTTT.

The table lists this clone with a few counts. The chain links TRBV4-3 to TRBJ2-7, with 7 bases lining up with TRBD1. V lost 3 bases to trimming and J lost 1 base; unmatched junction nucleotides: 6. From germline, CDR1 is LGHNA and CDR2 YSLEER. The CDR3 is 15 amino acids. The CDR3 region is CASSQAGTDSYEQYF. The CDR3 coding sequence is TGCGCCAGCAGCCAGGCCGGGACAGATTCCTACGAGCAGTACTTC.

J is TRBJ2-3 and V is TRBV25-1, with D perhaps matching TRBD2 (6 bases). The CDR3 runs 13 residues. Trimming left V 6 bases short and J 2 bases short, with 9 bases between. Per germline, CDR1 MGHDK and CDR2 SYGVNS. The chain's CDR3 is CASRGTPTDTQYF. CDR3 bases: TGTGCCAGCAGGGGGACTCCCACAGATACGCAGTATTTT. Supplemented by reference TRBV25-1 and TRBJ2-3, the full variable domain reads EADIYQTPRYLVIGTGKKITLECSQTMGHDKMYWYQQDPGMELHLIHYSYGVNSTEKGDLSSESTVSRIRTEHFPLTLESARPSHTSQYLCASRGTPTDTQYFGPGTRLTVL.

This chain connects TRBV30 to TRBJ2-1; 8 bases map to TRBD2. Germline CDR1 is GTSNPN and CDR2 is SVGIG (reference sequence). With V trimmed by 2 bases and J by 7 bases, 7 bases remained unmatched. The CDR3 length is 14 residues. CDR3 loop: CAWSLSGSRNEQFF. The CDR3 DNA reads TGTGCCTGGAGTCTCAGCGGGAGTAGGAATGAGCAGTTCTTC.